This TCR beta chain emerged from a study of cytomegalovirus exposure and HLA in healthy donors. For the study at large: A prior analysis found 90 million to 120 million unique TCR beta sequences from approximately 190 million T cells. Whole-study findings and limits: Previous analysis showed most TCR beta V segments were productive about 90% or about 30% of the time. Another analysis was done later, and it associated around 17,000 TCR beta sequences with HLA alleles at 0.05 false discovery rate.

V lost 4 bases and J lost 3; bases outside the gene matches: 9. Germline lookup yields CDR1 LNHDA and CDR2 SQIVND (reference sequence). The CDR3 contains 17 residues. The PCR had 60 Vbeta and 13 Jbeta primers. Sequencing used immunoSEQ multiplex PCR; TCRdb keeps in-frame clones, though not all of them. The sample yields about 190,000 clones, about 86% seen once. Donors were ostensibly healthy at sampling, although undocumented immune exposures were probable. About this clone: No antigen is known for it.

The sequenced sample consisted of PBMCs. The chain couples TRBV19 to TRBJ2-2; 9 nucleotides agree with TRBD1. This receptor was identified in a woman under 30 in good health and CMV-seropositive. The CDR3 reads CASSRATGGSDTGELFF. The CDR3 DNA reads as TGTGCCAGTAGTAGGGCCACAGGGGGCTCTGACACCGGGGAGCTGTTTTTT.